This T cell receptor beta chain was recovered during a study of blood T cell repertoires in COVID-19 (dated by TCRdb to the early 2020s). The study in broad terms: Collaborator samples came from the United States, Italy and Spain and covered acute and convalescent phases of COVID-19. The prospective study material was composed of cDNA or gDNA derived from T cells, B-cell-depleted T cells, or PBMCs. Subjects who had been exposed to COVID-19, were actively infected with it, or had recovered from it provided the deeply sampled blood TCRbeta repertoires that made up the dataset. The repertoires were made available in a free public database intended to serve as a resource for research on the immune response to SARS-CoV-2. Samples were obtained from the ongoing ImmuneRACE study (first 160 participants) and from over a thousand subjects provided by 6 global collaborators. A de-identified subject ID, COVID-19 status, age in years and sex were almost always included in the sample metadata. HLA class I and class II types, where available, came from metadata supplied by the sample provider rather than from assay-based typing. What the work shows at the level of the full study, not this receptor alone: The amount of clinical and demographic metadata varied by source and participant and was provided uncurated.

TCRbeta CDR3 regions were amplified from genomic DNA using the immunoSEQ Assay, a bias-controlled multiplex PCR. The authors processed their data as follows. The number of nucleated cells in each sample was estimated by amplification of reference gene primers within the assay. To quantify the absolute abundance of each unique TCRbeta CDR3 rearrangement, sequence reads were collapsed and filtered. For each sample, productive Simpson clonality was calculated by taking the square root of Simpson's diversity index across productive rearrangements. The source is immuneACCESS, and TCRdb retained only in-frame sequences with V and J called. Part of the clones is not carried over; for the studies checked, unresolved V genes explain less than half of this, and the remainder is unexplained. Clone size and the V and J calls come from that table; the DNA yielded D and trimming. The sample table holds 100,000 or so clones, of which roughly 80% were seen once. The ten biggest clones cover roughly 21% of the sample.

CDR1 and CDR2 (LNHDA, SQIVND) derive from the germline V gene (reference sequence). The CDR3 has 15 amino acids, counting the end cysteine and phenylalanine. CDR3 DNA only is kept here, 45 bases in frame from base 1. V and J lose 3 bases and 5 bases, and a span of 16 bases separates them. The collaborating institutions used their own protocols to collect whole blood in K2EDTA tubes. For TCRbeta analysis, collaborators shipped samples as frozen whole blood, isolated PBMCs, or DNA extracted from either of those sample types. Turning to this clone: Its antigen remains unidentified. It has no much larger one-base neighbor in the sample; base qualities were not kept.

The sequenced sample consisted of peripheral blood. The chain is assembled from TRBV19 and TRBJ1-2; the D gene is not confidently resolved. The TCR originated in a woman in her seventies with acute or convalescent COVID-19. The DNA is as follows: TGTGCCAGTAGTATTTCGGCGGAAGGTCAATATGGCTACACCTTC. The encoded protein is CASSISAEGQYGYTF.